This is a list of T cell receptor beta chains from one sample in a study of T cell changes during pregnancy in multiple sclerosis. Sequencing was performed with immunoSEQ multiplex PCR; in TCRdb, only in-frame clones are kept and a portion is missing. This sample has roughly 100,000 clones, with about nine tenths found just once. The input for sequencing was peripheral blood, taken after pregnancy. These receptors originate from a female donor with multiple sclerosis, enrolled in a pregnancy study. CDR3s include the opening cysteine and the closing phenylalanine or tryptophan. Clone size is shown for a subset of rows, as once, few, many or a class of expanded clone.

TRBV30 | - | CAWSVRETSLTKNIQYF
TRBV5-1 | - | CASSSDRLAGGGNEQFF
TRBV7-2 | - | CASSLAGDYREQFF
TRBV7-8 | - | CASTRGTADPNQPQHF
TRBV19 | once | CASSPGQGRGYGYTF
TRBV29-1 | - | CSVVLAGVEQYF
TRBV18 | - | CASSPGQGARADTQYF
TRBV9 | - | CASSVGTLAGGDNEQFF
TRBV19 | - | CASSRLSGTEAFF
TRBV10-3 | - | CATKPGVAYNEQFF
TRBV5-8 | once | CASSYRQGHGYTF
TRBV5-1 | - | CASSLSAGNTEAFF
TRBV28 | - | CASSFGSGSTDTQYF
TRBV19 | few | CASSTGQGIQPQHF
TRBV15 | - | CATSRDAGYYYEQYF
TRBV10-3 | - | CAIRDISYEQYF
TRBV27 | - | CASSLSFSGSIVGETQYF
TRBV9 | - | CASSVGLNSYNEQFF
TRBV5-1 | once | CASSSSKEVGNYGYTF
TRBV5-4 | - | CASSLWTSGYNEQFF
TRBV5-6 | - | CASSLPAGDSGANVLTF